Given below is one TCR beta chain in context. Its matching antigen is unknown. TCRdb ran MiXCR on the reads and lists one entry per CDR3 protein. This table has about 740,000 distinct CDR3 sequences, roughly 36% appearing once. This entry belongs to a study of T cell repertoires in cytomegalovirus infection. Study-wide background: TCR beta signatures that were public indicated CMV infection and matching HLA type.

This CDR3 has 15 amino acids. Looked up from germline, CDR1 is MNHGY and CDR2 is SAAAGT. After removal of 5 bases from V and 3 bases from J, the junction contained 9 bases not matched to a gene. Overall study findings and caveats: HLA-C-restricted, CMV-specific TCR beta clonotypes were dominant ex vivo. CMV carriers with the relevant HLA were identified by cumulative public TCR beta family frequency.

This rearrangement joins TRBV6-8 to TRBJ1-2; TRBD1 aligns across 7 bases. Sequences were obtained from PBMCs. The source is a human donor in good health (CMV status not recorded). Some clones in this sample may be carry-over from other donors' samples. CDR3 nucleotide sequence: TGTGCCAGCAGTGACGACCGGGACAGCTACTATGGCTACACCTTC. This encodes CASSDDRDSYYGYTF.